Each of the 5 T cell receptor beta chains below was sequenced from the same sample in a study of T cells in Graves' hyperthyroidism and ophthalmopathy. TCR beta CDR3 regions were amplified from RNA. An initial round of RT-PCR targeting the TCR CDR3 relied on the HTBI primer set. TCRdb re-called the multiplex PCR reads through MiXCR, storing one row per CDR3 protein. Among a few hundred thousand distinct CDR3 sequences, approximately 15% were seen once, and the ten largest hold around 7.3%. The source material was blood. The receptors derive from a young woman with Graves' hyperthyroidism.

In its sample, this clonotype was seen a few times. This chain connects TRBV29-1 to TRBJ2-2; 7 nucleotides align to TRBD1. Germline assignment: CDR1 SQVTM and CDR2 ANQGSEA. The CDR3 loop spans 15 amino acids. V was pared by 2 bases and J by 3 bases, with 6 bases of the junction left unmatched. The CDR3 DNA is TGCAGCGTTGAACTCGGGACAGAAGACACCGGGGAGCTGTTTTTT. Translating gives CSVELGTEDTGELFF.

This clonotype was seen at least ten times. This sequence joins TRBV18 and TRBJ1-1; D uncertain. Germline CDR1 and CDR2: KGHSH and LQKENI. The CDR3 covers 15 residues. Between the trimmed V and J ends, which lost 2 bases and 0 bases, there was a span of 10 bases. DNA of the CDR3: TGTGCCAGCTCACCAAATACGGAACTGAACACTGAAGCTTTCTTT. This encodes CASSPNTELNTEAFF.

There are many counts of this clonotype. CDR3 residues: CASSYSSQPKSNEQFF. CDR3 DNA: TGTGCCAGCAGTTACTCGTCGCAGCCCAAAAGCAATGAGCAGTTCTTC. V usage is TRBV6-6 and J usage is TRBJ2-1; D gene unclear. The CDR3 is made up of 16 amino acids. V dropped 0 bases and J dropped 6 bases, with 15 bases sitting between them. Per the germline V gene, CDR1 is MNHNY and CDR2 is SVGAGI (reference sequence).

In its sample, this clonotype was seen many times. The chain links TRBV3-1 to TRBJ2-7; no clear D gene. The CDR3 has 15 residues. V was pared by 0 bases and J by 5 bases, with 14 bases between. The germline V gene encodes CDR1 LGHDT and CDR2 YNNKEL (reference sequence). CDR3 region: CASSQDYVSWDEQYF. CDR3 nucleotide sequence: TGTGCCAGCAGCCAAGATTATGTATCTTGGGACGAGCAGTACTTC.

With regard to this clonotype: A much larger clone lies a single base off, so this may be a read error. The chain carries TRBV27 and TRBJ2-1; the D is unclear. From germline, CDR1 is MNHEY and CDR2 SMNVEV (reference sequence). The CDR3 is made up of 17 amino acids. In nucleotides, the CDR3 is TGTGCCAGCAGGTTATCTTCAGCAGTCCCCACCTACAATGAGCAGTTCTTC. It codes for CASRLSSAVPTYNEQFF.